This T cell receptor (beta chain) was captured by sequencing in a study of blood T cell repertoires in COVID-19 (dated by TCRdb to about 2020). With regard to the full study: Samples from collaborators originated in the United States, Italy and Spain and spanned both the acute and convalescent phases of COVID-19. Samples were obtained from the ongoing ImmuneRACE study (first 160 participants) and from some 1,300 subjects provided by 6 global collaborators. The prospective study material was composed of cDNA or gDNA derived from T cells, B-cell-depleted T cells, or PBMCs. The dataset comprised deeply sampled blood TCRbeta repertoires from subjects exposed to, actively infected with, or recovered from COVID-19. Where available, HLA class I and class II types were taken from metadata supplied by the sample provider and were not determined by assay-based typing. The repertoires were released in a freely available public database intended as a resource for research on the immune response to SARS-CoV-2. The sample metadata nearly always contained a de-identified subject ID, COVID-19 status, age in years and sex.

Comment on this clone: No cognate antigen has been identified for it. Base qualities were left out, and no much larger clone turns up one base away.

TCRbeta CDR3 regions were amplified from genomic DNA by means of the immunoSEQ Assay, a bias-controlled multiplex PCR. The original methods were these. Nucleated cell counts per sample were estimated from amplification of reference gene primers within the assay. To quantify the absolute abundance of each unique TCRbeta CDR3 rearrangement, sequence reads were collapsed and filtered. For each sample, productive Simpson clonality was calculated as the square root of Simpson's diversity index over productive rearrangements. The table comes from immuneACCESS by way of TCRdb, which keeps in-frame sequences with V and J called. Part of the clones is missing from these tables; in studies checked, under half for an unresolved V gene and the rest for unknown reasons. That table supplies the V and J calls and clone size; D and trimming were determined from the DNA. This sample has 150,000 to 200,000 clones in its table, and 80% to 90% of those were observed once. The leading ten clones occupy over 2.5% of the sample.

On the study overall, not on this receptor specifically: The quantity of clinical and demographic metadata differed by source and by participant and was supplied without curation.

Collaborating institutions collected whole blood in K2EDTA tubes following their own protocols. For TCRbeta analysis, collaborators shipped samples in one of three forms: frozen whole blood, isolated PBMCs, or DNA extracted from either of those sample types. V is reduced by 3 bases and J by 3 bases, leaving a spacing of 13 bases between them. Sequences WSHSY (CDR1) and SAAADI (CDR2) are obtained from the germline V gene. Inclusive of the bounding cysteine and phenylalanine, the CDR3 is 15 residues long. Only CDR3 DNA is held: 45 bases, read in frame from base 1. The source is a man between 60 and 70 years old with acute or convalescent COVID-19. The sequenced sample was peripheral blood. The V and J segments used are TRBV10-2 and TRBJ2-3; matching of 6 bases hints at TRBD2 as the D gene. In nucleotides, the sequence is TGCGCCAGCAGTGACGGGAGAGTGCGTACAGATACGCAGTATTTT. The encoded protein is CASSDGRVRTDTQYF.